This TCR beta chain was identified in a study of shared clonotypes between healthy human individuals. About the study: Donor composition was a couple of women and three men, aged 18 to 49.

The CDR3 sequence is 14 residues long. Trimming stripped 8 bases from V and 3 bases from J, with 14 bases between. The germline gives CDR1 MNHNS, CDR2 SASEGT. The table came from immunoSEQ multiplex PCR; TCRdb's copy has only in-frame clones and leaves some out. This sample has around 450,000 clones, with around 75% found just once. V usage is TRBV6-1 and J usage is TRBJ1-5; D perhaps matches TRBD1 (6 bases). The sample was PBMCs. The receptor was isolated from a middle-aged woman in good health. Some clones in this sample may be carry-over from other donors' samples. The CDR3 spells CASLLRDINQPQHF. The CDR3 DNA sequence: TGTGCCAGCCTCCTCCGGGACATCAATCAGCCCCAGCATTTT.